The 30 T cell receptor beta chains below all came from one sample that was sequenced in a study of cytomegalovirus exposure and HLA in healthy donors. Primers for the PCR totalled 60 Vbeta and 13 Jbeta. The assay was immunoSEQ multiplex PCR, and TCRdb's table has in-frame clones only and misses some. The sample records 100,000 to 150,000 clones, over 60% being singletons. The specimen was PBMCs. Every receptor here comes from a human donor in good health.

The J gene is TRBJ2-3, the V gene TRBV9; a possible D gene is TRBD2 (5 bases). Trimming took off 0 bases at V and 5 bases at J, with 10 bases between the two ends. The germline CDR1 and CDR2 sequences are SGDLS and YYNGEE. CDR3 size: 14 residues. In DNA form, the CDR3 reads TGTGCCAGCAGCGTAGCCGGGATTAGAGATACGCAGTATTTT. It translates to CASSVAGIRDTQYF.

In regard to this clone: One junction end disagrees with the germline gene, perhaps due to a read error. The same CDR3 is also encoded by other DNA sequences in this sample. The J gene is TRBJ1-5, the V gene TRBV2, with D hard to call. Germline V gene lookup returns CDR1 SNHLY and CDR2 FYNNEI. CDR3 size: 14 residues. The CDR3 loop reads CASSVEGSNQPQHF. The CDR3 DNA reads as TGTGCCAGCAGTGTGGAGGGTAGCAATCAGCCTCAGCATTTT.

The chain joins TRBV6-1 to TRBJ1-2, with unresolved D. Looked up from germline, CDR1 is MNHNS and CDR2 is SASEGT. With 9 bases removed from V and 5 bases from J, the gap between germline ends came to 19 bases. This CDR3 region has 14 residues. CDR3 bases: TGTGCCAGTGCTCCGAGTTTTGAAAATTATGGCTACACCTTC. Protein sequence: CASAPSFENYGYTF.

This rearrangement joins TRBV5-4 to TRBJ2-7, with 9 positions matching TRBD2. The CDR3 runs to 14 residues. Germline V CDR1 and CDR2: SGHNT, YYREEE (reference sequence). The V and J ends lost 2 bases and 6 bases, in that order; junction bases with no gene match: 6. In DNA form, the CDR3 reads TGTGCCAGCAGCTTTGCGGGGGGGCTTTCCGAGCAGTACTTC. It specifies CASSFAGGLSEQYF.

CDR3 amino acids: CAWATGTQETQYF. DNA for the CDR3: TGTGCCTGGGCAACAGGGACACAAGAGACCCAGTACTTC. J is TRBJ2-5 and V is TRBV30; a weak D match, TRBD1 (6 bases). CDR1 and CDR2 from the germline V gene are GTSNPN and SVGIG (reference sequence). The CDR3 contains 13 residues. Trimming removed 5 bases at V and 2 bases at J, with 12 bases between.

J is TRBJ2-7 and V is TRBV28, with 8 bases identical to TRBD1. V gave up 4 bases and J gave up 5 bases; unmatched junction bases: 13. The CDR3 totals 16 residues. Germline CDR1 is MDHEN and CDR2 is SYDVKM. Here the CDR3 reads CASSSPRQGYSHEQYF. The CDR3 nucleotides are TGTGCCAGCAGTTCTCCCAGACAGGGGTATAGTCACGAGCAGTACTTC.

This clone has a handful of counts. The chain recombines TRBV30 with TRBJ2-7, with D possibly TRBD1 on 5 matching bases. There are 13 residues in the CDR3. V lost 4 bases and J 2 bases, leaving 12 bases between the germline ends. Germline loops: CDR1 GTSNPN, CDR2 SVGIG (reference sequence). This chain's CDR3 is CAWIRVGAYEQYF. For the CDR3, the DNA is TGTGCCTGGATCCGTGTAGGGGCCTACGAGCAGTACTTC.

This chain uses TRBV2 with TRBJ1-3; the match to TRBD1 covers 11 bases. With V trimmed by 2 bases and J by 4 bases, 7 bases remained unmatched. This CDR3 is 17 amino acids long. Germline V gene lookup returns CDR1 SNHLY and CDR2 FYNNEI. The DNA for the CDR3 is TGTGCCAGCAGTGAATTGGACAGGGGGCTTGCGGGAAACACCATATATTTT. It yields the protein CASSELDRGLAGNTIYF. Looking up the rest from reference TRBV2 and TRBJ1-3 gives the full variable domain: EPEVTQTPSHQVTQMGQEVILRCVPISNHLYFYWYRQILGQKVEFLVSFYNNEISEKSEIFDDQFSVERPDGSNFTLKIRSTKLEDSAMYFCASSELDRGLAGNTIYFGEGSWLTVV.

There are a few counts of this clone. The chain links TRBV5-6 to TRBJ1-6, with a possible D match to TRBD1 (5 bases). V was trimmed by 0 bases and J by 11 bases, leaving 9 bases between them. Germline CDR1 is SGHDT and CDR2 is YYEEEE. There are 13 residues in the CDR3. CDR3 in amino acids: CASSLAKGTPLHF. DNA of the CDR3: TGTGCCAGCAGCTTGGCCAAGGGGACACCCCTCCACTTT. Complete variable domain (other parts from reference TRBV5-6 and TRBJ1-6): DAGVTQSPTHLIKTRGQQVTLRCSPKSGHDTVSWYQQALGQGPQFIFQYYEEEERQRGNFPDRFSGHQFPNYSSELNVNALLLGDSALYLCASSLAKGTPLHFGNGTRLTVT.

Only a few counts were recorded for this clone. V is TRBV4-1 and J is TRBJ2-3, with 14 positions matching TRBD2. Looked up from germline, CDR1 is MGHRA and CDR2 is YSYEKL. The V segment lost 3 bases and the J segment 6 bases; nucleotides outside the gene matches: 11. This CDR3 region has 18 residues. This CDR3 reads CASSQGSGTSGGVDTQYF. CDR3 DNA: TGCGCCAGCAGCCAGGGATCCGGGACTAGCGGGGGAGTGGATACGCAGTATTTT.

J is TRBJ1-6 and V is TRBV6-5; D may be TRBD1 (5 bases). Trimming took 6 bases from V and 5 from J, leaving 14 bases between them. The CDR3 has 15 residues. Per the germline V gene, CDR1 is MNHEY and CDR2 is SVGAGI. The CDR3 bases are TGTGCCAGCAGCCCGGGAGGGGCGGATAATTCACCCCTCCACTTT. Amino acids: CASSPGGADNSPLHF.

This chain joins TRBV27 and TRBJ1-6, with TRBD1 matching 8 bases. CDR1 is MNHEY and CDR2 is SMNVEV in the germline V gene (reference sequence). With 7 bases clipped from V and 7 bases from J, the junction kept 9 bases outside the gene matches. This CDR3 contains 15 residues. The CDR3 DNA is TGTGCCAGCACTTACCAGGGGGCGCGAAATTCACCCCTCCACTTT. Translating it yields CASTYQGARNSPLHF.

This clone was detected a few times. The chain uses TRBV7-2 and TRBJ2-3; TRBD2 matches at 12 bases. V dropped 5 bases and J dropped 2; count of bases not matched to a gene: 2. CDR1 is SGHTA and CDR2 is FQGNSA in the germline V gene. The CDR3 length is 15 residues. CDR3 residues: CASSRLAGATDTQYF. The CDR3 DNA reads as TGTGCCAGCAGCCGACTAGCGGGGGCCACAGATACGCAGTATTTT.

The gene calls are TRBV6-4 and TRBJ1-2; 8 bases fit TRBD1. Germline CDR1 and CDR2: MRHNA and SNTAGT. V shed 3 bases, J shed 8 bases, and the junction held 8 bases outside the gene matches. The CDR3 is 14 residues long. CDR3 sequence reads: CASSESGGAQGYTF. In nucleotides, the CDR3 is TGTGCCAGCAGTGAATCAGGGGGCGCACAGGGCTACACCTTC.

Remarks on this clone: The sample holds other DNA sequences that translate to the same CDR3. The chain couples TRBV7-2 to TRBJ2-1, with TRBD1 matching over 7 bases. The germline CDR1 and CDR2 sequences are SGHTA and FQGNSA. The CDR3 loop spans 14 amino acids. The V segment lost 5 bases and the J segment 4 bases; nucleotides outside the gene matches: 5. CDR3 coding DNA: TGTGCCAGCAGCCAAAGACAGGGTTACAATGAGCAGTTCTTC. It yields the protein CASSQRQGYNEQFF.

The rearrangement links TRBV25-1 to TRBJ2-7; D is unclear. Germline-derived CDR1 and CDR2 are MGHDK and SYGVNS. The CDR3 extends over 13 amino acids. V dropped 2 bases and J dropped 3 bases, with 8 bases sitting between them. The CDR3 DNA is TGTGCCAGCAGTGAAAAAAACAGCTACGAGCAGTACTTC. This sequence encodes CASSEKNSYEQYF.

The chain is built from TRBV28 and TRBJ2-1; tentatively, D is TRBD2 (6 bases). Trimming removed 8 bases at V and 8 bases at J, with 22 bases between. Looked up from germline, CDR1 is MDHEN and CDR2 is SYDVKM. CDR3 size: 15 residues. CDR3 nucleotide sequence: TGTGCCAGCGGGCTAGCGAGGTCACACTTCCATGAGCAGTTCTTC. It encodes CASGLARSHFHEQFF.

Here the CDR3 DNA reads TGTGCCAGTAGTATGCCCGGGACTGAAGCTTTCTTT. Protein sequence: CASSMPGTEAFF. The chain employs TRBV19 and TRBJ1-1; D is ambiguous. CDR1 LNHDA and CDR2 SQIVND come from the germline V gene (reference sequence). The CDR3 totals 12 residues. The V end was cut by 3 bases, the J end by 5 bases, with 7 bases between.

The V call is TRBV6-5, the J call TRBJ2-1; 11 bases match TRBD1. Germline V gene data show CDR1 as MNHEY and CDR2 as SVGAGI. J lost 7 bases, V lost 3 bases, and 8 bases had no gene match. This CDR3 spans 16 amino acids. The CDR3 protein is CASSYAGTGGKNEQFF. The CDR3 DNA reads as TGTGCCAGCAGTTATGCCGGGACAGGGGGAAAGAATGAGCAGTTCTTC.

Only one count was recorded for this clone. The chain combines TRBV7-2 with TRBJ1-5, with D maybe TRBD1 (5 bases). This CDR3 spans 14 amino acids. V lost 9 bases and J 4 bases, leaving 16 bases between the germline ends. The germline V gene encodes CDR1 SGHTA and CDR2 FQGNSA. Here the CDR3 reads CARIYRHLNQPQHF. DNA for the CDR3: TGTGCCAGGATATACAGGCATCTTAATCAGCCCCAGCATTTT.

The CDR3 here is CASSSVVAGELFF. CDR3 DNA: TGTGCCAGCAGCTCGGTTGTCGCCGGGGAGCTGTTTTTT. This chain connects TRBV7-3 to TRBJ2-2; D gene unclear. Trimming stripped 4 bases from V and 6 bases from J, with 9 bases between. Germline-derived CDR1 and CDR2 are SGHTA and FQGTGA. The CDR3 is 13 residues long.

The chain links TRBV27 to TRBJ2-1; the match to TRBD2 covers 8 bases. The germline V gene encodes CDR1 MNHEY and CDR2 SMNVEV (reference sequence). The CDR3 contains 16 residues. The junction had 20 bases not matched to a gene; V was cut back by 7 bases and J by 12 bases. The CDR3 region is CASNSLRAGGPRGQFF. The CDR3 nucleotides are TGTGCCAGCAACTCCCTGAGGGCGGGGGGTCCCCGGGGGCAGTTCTTC.

The CDR3 bases are TGTGCCAGCAGCTCTCCAGAGGGGGCAGTCTTAGGGGGAAACACCATATATTTT. Its translation is CASSSPEGAVLGGNTIYF. The V gene is TRBV7-8, the J gene TRBJ1-3; 7 bases map to TRBD1. Per the germline V gene, CDR1 is SGHVS and CDR2 is FQNEAQ. CDR3 length: 18 residues. With 4 bases clipped from V and 4 bases from J, the junction kept 16 bases outside the gene matches. Filled out from reference TRBV7-8 and TRBJ1-3, the complete variable domain reads GAGVSQSPRYKVAKRGQDVALRCDPISGHVSLFWYQQALGQGPEFLTYFQNEAQLDKSGLPSDRFFAERPEGSVSTLKIQRTQQEDSAVYLCASSSPEGAVLGGNTIYFGEGSWLTVV.

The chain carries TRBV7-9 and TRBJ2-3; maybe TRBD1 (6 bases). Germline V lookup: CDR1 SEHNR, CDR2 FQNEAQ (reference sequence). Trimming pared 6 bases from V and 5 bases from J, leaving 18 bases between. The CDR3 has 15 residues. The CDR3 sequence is CASRGAETVLDTQYF. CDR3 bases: TGTGCCAGCAGGGGGGCAGAAACGGTACTAGATACGCAGTATTTT.

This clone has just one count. The CDR3 region is CASRPGTGFYGYTF. The CDR3 DNA sequence: TGTGCCAGCAGGCCCGGGACAGGGTTCTATGGCTACACCTTC. The chain has TRBV6-5 and TRBJ1-2; TRBD1 matches at 9 bases. V lost 6 bases and J lost 4; bases outside the gene matches: 6. This CDR3 is 14 amino acids long. From germline, CDR1 is MNHEY and CDR2 SVGAGI.

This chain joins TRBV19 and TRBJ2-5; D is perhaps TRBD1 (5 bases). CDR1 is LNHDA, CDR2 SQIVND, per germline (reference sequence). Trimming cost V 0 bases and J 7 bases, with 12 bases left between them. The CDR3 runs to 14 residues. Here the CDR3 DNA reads TGTGCCAGTAGTATAGATCGGCAGGGTCGGACCCAGTACTTC. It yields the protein CASSIDRQGRTQYF.

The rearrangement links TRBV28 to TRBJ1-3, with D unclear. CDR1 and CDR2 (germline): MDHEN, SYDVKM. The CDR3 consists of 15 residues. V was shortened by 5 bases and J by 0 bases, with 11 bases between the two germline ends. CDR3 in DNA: TGTGCCAGCAGTGGCAGGAACGACTCTGGAAACACCATATATTTT. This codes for CASSGRNDSGNTIYF.

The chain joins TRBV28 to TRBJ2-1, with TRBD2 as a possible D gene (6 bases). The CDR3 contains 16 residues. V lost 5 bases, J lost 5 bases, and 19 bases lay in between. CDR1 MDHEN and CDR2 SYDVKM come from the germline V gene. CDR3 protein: CASSPRGAGHHNEQFF. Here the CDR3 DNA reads TGTGCCAGCAGTCCCCGAGGCGCGGGGCACCACAATGAGCAGTTCTTC.

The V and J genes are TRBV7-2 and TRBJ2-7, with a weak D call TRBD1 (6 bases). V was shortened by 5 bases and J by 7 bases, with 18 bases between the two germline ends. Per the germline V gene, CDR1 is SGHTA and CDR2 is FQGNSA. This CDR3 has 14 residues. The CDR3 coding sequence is TGTGCCAGCAGCATCAGGGGATCGGGCGAGGAGCAGTACTTC. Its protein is CASSIRGSGEEQYF.

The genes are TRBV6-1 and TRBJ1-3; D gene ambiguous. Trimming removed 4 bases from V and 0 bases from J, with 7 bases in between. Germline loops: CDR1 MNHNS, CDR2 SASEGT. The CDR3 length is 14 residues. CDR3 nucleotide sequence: TGTGCCAGCAGTGTAGGGAGCTCTGGAAACACCATATATTTT. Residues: CASSVGSSGNTIYF.